The 27 T cell receptor beta chains below come from one sample, sequenced in a study of cytomegalovirus exposure and HLA in healthy donors. In the PCR, 60 Vbeta and 13 Jbeta primers were used. TCRdb's table, derived via immunoSEQ multiplex PCR, lists solely in-frame clones and lacks some. Of some 150,000 clones in the sample, approximately 80% were seen once. Sequencing input: PBMCs. All receptors derive from a man younger than 40 in good health and CMV-seropositive.

The chain joins TRBV29-1 to TRBJ1-6; 10 nucleotides match TRBD1. V dropped 7 bases and J dropped 7; count of bases not matched to a gene: 4. CDR1 and CDR2 from the germline V gene are SQVTM and ANQGSEA. This CDR3 region has 13 residues. CDR3 loop: CSARTGGNSPLHF. Written as DNA, the CDR3 is TGCAGCGCAAGGACAGGGGGGAATTCACCCCTCCACTTT.

The chain links TRBV19 to TRBJ2-3; 13 bases are shared with TRBD2. Unmatched junction bases numbered 10, after V lost 3 bases and J lost 4 bases. Germline CDR1 reads LNHDA; CDR2 reads SQIVND (reference sequence). CDR3 length: 18 residues. The CDR3 sequence is CASSIQLGLAGEADTQYF. The CDR3 bases are TGTGCCAGTAGTATTCAACTTGGACTAGCGGGAGAAGCAGATACGCAGTATTTT.

V gene TRBV25-1 combines with J gene TRBJ1-6; TRBD1 aligns across 7 bases. The CDR3 is made up of 14 amino acids. Germline CDR1 reads MGHDK; CDR2 reads SYGVNS. V shed 1 base and J 7 bases; nucleotides not matched to a gene: 1. CDR3 sequence (DNA): TGTGCCAGCAGTGAATTCAGGGGGAATTCACCCCTCCACTTT. It translates to CASSEFRGNSPLHF.

The rearrangement links TRBV25-1 to TRBJ1-1, with D maybe TRBD1 (5 bases). CDR1 is MGHDK, CDR2 SYGVNS, per germline. The CDR3 covers 15 residues. The germline V and J ends were trimmed by 5 bases and 1 base, with 14 bases remaining between them. The CDR3 bases are TGTGCCAGCAGTCCCCCGACAGACCCGAACACTGAAGCTTTCTTT. Its protein product is CASSPPTDPNTEAFF.

The rearrangement links TRBV6-4 to TRBJ2-3; tentative D call: TRBD2 (5 bases). CDR3 length: 14 residues. Trimming pared 2 bases from V and 1 base from J, leaving 7 bases between. Germline lookup yields CDR1 MRHNA and CDR2 SNTAGT. CDR3 in DNA: TGTGCCAGCAGTGACGGAGGCGGCACAGATACGCAGTATTTT. It specifies CASSDGGGTDTQYF.

The chain joins TRBV18 to TRBJ2-3; TRBD2 matches 16 bases. CDR1 is KGHSH, CDR2 LQKENI, per germline. The CDR3 consists of 19 residues. V was clipped by 3 bases and J by 0 bases; unmatched bases: 6. CDR3 in amino acids: CASSPPGLAGGASTDTQYF. CDR3 in DNA: TGTGCCAGCTCACCGCCGGGACTAGCGGGGGGGGCAAGCACAGATACGCAGTATTTT. The full variable domain, rest sourced from reference TRBV18 and TRBJ2-3, is NAGVMQNPRHLVRRRGQEARLRCSPMKGHSHVYWYRQLPEEGLKFMVYLQKENIIDESGMPKERFSAEFPKEGPSILRIQQVVRGDSAAYFCASSPPGLAGGASTDTQYFGPGTRLTVL.

This clone was recorded only once. The chain joins TRBV2 to TRBJ2-7, with 8 bases identical to TRBD1. This CDR3 is built from 13 residues. CDR1 is SNHLY and CDR2 is FYNNEI in the germline V gene. Trimming removed 8 bases from V and 4 bases from J; junction bases left unmatched: 7. Here the CDR3 reads CASQGANRYEQYF. The DNA for the CDR3 is TGTGCCAGCCAGGGGGCGAACAGATACGAGCAGTACTTC.

This chain joins TRBV4-1 and TRBJ1-2; D unclear. This CDR3 has 13 amino acids. V was pared by 4 bases and J by 8 bases, with 14 bases between. Germline values: CDR1 MGHRA, CDR2 YSYEKL. The CDR3 is CASSRASTAGYTF. In nucleotides, the CDR3 is TGCGCCAGCAGCCGCGCCTCAACTGCGGGCTACACCTTC.

By share of the sample, this clone is medium-sized. This sequence joins TRBV6-4 and TRBJ2-2; 8 nucleotides align to TRBD2. V lost 6 bases to trimming and J lost 4 bases; unmatched junction nucleotides: 1. This CDR3 region has 13 residues. Germline assignment: CDR1 MRHNA and CDR2 SNTAGT. As DNA, the CDR3 is TGTGCCAGCAGCAGCGGGAGCACCGGGGAGCTGTTTTTT. It codes for CASSSGSTGELFF.

V usage is TRBV18 and J usage is TRBJ1-2; TRBD1 agrees at 8 bases. Germline CDR1 KGHSH, CDR2 LQKENI. V trimming: 5 bases; J trimming: 6 bases; junction bases outside the gene matches: 11. This CDR3 comprises 15 residues. The DNA for the CDR3 is TGTGCCAGCTCAACGGGACAGGTTCCTAGGAATGGCTACACCTTC. As protein: CASSTGQVPRNGYTF.

This clone was picked up a small number of times. This chain uses TRBV5-6 with TRBJ2-3; TRBD2 aligns across 11 bases. The CDR3 sequence is 15 residues long. V shed 4 bases, J shed 9 bases, and the junction held 10 bases outside the gene matches. The V gene's germline CDR1 is SGHDT and CDR2 YYEEEE. The CDR3 spells CASSTGLAEPRTQYF. The CDR3 DNA reads TGTGCCAGCAGCACGGGACTAGCGGAGCCCCGGACGCAGTATTTT.

J is TRBJ1-4 and V is TRBV4-1, with TRBD1 matching over 8 bases. Trimming cost V 4 bases and J 10 bases; bases outside gene matches: 11. Per germline, CDR1 MGHRA and CDR2 YSYEKL. This CDR3 is 15 amino acids long. CDR3 residues: CASSPTQGGLGKLFF. Here the CDR3 DNA reads TGCGCCAGCAGCCCGACACAGGGGGGCTTAGGAAAACTGTTTTTT.

The chain carries TRBV11-2 and TRBJ2-1; maybe TRBD1 (6 bases). Germline assignment: CDR1 SGHAT and CDR2 FQNNGV. V was clipped by 3 bases and J by 5 bases, with 14 bases between them. This CDR3 region has 15 residues. The CDR3 is CASSFTAGVNNEQFF. The DNA of the CDR3 is TGTGCCAGCAGCTTCACGGCAGGGGTCAACAATGAGCAGTTCTTC.

This sequence joins TRBV2 and TRBJ1-1; possible D gene TRBD1, 6 bases. Germline assignment: CDR1 SNHLY and CDR2 FYNNEI. The length of the CDR3 is 14 residues. Trimming took off 2 bases at V and 5 bases at J, with 12 bases between the two ends. CDR3 nucleotide sequence: TGTGCCAGCAGTGAATGGCAGGGGCGTACTGAAGCTTTCTTT. This translates into CASSEWQGRTEAFF.

The gene calls are TRBV5-4 and TRBJ1-1; TRBD1 matches 7 bases. The length of the CDR3 is 16 residues. V was pared by 4 bases and J by 2 bases, with 11 bases of the junction left unmatched. Germline V gene sequence: CDR1 SGHNT, CDR2 YYREEE (reference sequence). Here the CDR3 DNA reads TGTGCCAGCAGCCAAGGACAGGTTCTAATCAACACTGAAGCTTTCTTT. The encoded protein is CASSQGQVLINTEAFF.

CDR3 residues: CASSLSDLRGEKLFF. CDR3 DNA sequence: TGTGCCAGCAGCTTATCGGACCTAAGGGGTGAAAAACTGTTTTTT. The chain carries TRBV7-2 and TRBJ1-4; a weak D match, TRBD1 (5 bases). Trimming left V 2 bases short and J 7 bases short, with 14 bases between. In germline, CDR1 is SGHTA, CDR2 FQGNSA. CDR3 size: 15 residues. Supplemented by reference TRBV7-2 and TRBJ1-4, the full variable domain reads GAGVSQSPSNKVTEKGKDVELRCDPISGHTALYWYRQSLGQGLEFLIYFQGNSAPDKSGLPSDRFSAERTGGSVSTLTIQRTQQEDSAVYLCASSLSDLRGEKLFFGSGTQLSVL.

V is TRBV5-1 and J is TRBJ2-7, with TRBD1 as a possible D gene (5 bases). The CDR3 is 12 amino acids. V lost 6 bases and J lost 1, with 8 bases in between. Looked up from germline, CDR1 is SGHRS and CDR2 is YFSETQ. CDR3 in amino acids: CASKDTSYEQYF. CDR3 DNA: TGCGCCAGCAAGGACACATCCTACGAGCAGTACTTC.

V gene TRBV7-6 combines with J gene TRBJ2-1, with 10 positions matching TRBD1. This CDR3 has 17 amino acids. Germline V gene data show CDR1 as SGHVS and CDR2 as FNYEAQ. J lost 5 bases, V lost 4 bases, and 11 bases had no gene match. The CDR3: CASSWTGGLQINNEQFF. The CDR3 DNA reads TGTGCCAGCAGCTGGACAGGGGGACTACAGATAAACAATGAGCAGTTCTTC.

The chain links TRBV11-3 to TRBJ2-7; possibly TRBD1 for D (5 bases). Germline CDR1 reads SGHNT; CDR2 reads YENEEA. The CDR3 runs to 13 residues. Trimming removed 0 bases at V and 3 bases at J, with 6 bases between. Here the CDR3 DNA reads TGTGCCAGCAGCTTAGACAGGGACTACGAGCAGTACTTC. The encoded protein is CASSLDRDYEQYF. Complete variable domain (other parts from reference TRBV11-3 and TRBJ2-7): EAGVVQSPRYKIIEKKQPVAFWCNPISGHNTLYWYLQNLGQGPELLIRYENEEAVDDSQLPKDRFSAERLKGVDSTLKIQPAELGDSAVYLCASSLDRDYEQYFGPGTRLTVT.

The chain has TRBV11-2 and TRBJ2-7, with 10 bases aligning to TRBD1. CDR3 length: 14 residues. V trimming: 3 bases; J trimming: 4 bases; junction bases outside the gene matches: 3. From germline, CDR1 is SGHAT and CDR2 FQNNGV. The CDR3 reads CASSFPGQGYEQYF. CDR3 sequence (DNA): TGTGCCAGCAGCTTCCCGGGACAGGGGTACGAGCAGTACTTC.

V is TRBV28 and J is TRBJ1-6; tentatively, D is TRBD1 (6 bases). This CDR3 is 15 amino acids long. Germline CDR1 MDHEN, CDR2 SYDVKM. Trimming stripped 5 bases from V and 10 bases from J, with 18 bases between. CDR3 amino acids: CASSEPTGMKSPLHF. CDR3 sequence (DNA): TGTGCCAGCAGTGAACCCACAGGGATGAAGTCACCCCTCCACTTT.

The chain employs TRBV21-1 and TRBJ1-5; TRBD1 was called by the table and not checked on the DNA. TRBV21-1 is an annotated pseudogene. The length of the CDR3 is 15 residues. The CDR3 here is CASSRGQGSVEPQHF. The CDR3, as DNA: TGTGCCAGCAGCAGGGGACAGGGTTCAGTTGAGCCCCAGCATTTT.

The chain carries TRBV27 and TRBJ2-7; tentative D call: TRBD1 (6 bases). CDR1 is MNHEY and CDR2 is SMNVEV in the germline V gene (reference sequence). V was shortened by 2 bases and J by 5 bases, with 16 bases between the two germline ends. This CDR3 has 15 amino acids. CDR3 sequence: CASSLQTSGVNEQYF. CDR3 in DNA: TGTGCCAGCAGTTTACAAACCTCAGGGGTCAACGAGCAGTACTTC.

The chain joins TRBV28 to TRBJ2-3; possibly TRBD1 for D (5 bases). The CDR3 totals 11 residues. Trimming removed 7 bases from V and 6 bases from J, with 8 bases in between. CDR1 MDHEN and CDR2 SYDVKM come from the germline V gene. The CDR3 region has the DNA TGTGCCAGCAACAGGTTGGATACGCAGTATTTT. Protein: CASNRLDTQYF.

The V gene is TRBV9, the J gene TRBJ2-5; 9 bases are a match to TRBD2. CDR1 and CDR2 from the germline V gene are SGDLS and YYNGEE. The CDR3 length is 16 residues. The ends lost 3 bases at V and 5 bases at J; junction bases unmatched: 11. The CDR3 spells CASSERGDFTQETQYF. As DNA, the CDR3 is TGTGCCAGCAGCGAGCGGGGGGACTTCACCCAGGAGACCCAGTACTTC.

V is TRBV4-1 and J is TRBJ2-5, with TRBD1 matching 7 bases. Per germline, CDR1 MGHRA and CDR2 YSYEKL. V shed 4 bases and J 0 bases; nucleotides not matched to a gene: 5. The CDR3 loop spans 15 amino acids. This chain's CDR3 is CASSPARGYQETQYF. CDR3 nucleotides: TGCGCCAGCAGCCCCGCCAGGGGGTACCAAGAGACCCAGTACTTC.

This chain connects TRBV6-1 to TRBJ2-2; TRBD1 matches at 7 bases. Germline CDR1 and CDR2: MNHNS and SASEGT. The CDR3 is 15 amino acids. The J segment lost 3 bases and the V segment lost 6 bases, leaving 7 bases of the junction unmatched. The CDR3 protein is CASSSTGADTGELFF. For the CDR3, the DNA is TGTGCCAGCAGCTCCACAGGGGCCGACACCGGGGAGCTGTTTTTT.